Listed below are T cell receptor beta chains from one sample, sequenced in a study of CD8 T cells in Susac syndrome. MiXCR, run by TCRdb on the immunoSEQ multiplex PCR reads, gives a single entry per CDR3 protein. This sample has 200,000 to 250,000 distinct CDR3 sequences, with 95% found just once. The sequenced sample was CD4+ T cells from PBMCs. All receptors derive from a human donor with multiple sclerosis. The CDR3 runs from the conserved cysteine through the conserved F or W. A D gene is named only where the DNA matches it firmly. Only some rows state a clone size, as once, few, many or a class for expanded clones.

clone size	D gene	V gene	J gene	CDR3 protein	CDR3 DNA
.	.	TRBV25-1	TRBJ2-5	CASKRVMGTQETQYF	TGTGCCAGCAAAAGGGTAATGGGAACTCAAGAGACCCAGTACTTC
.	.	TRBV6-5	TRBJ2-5	CASRQQIQETQYF	TGTGCCAGCAGGCAGCAGATCCAAGAGACCCAGTACTTC
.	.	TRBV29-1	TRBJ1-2	CSVSGLPDNYGYTF	TGCAGCGTTTCCGGATTACCCGATAACTATGGCTACACCTTC
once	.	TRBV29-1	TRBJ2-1	CSVESRTYNEQFF	TGCAGCGTTGAAAGTCGGACCTACAATGAGCAGTTCTTC
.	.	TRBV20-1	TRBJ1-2	CSASSLTAYGYTF	TGCAGTGCTAGCTCCCTAACGGCCTATGGCTACACCTTC
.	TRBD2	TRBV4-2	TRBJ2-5	CASSQDRGGTGLQETQYF	TGTGCCAGCAGCCAAGATCGGGGAGGGACCGGACTCCAAGAGACCCAGTACTTC
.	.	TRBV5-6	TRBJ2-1	CASSANNEQFF	TGTGCCAGCAGCGCGAACAATGAGCAGTTCTTC
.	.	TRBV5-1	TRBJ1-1	CASSLAGSGSAEAFF	TGCGCCAGCAGCTTGGCCGGGTCAGGGAGTGCTGAAGCTTTCTTT
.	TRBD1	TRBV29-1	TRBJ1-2	CSVEDLRQGSYGYTF	TGCAGCGTTGAAGATCTACGACAGGGAAGCTATGGCTACACCTTC
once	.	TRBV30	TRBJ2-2	CAWNRRGTGELFF	TGTGCCTGGAACAGGAGGGGAACCGGGGAGCTGTTTTTT
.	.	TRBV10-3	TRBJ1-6	CAISEGLEGSPLHF	TGTGCCATCAGTGAAGGACTTGAGGGGTCACCCCTCCACTTT
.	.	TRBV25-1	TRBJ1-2	CASSGTWTSYGYTF	TGTGCCAGCAGTGGCACCTGGACCTCCTATGGCTACACCTTC
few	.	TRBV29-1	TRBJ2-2	CSVGQGNTGELFF	TGCAGCGTTGGTCAGGGAAACACCGGGGAGCTGTTTTTT
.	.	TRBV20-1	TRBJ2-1	CSARVLNNEQFF	TGCAGTGCTAGAGTTCTTAACAATGAGCAGTTCTTC
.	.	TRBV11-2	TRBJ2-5	CASSPQMKTQYF	TGTGCCAGCAGCCCCCAGATGAAGACCCAGTACTTC
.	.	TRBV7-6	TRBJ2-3	CASSLPGRSTDTQYF	TGTGCCAGCAGCCTCCCGGGACGAAGCACAGATACGCAGTATTTT
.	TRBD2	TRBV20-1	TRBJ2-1	CSARDLLAEYNEQFF	TGCAGTGCTAGAGATCTCCTAGCGGAATACAATGAGCAGTTCTTC
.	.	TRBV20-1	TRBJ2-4	CSARARIQRGFENIQYF	TGCAGTGCTAGGGCACGTATACAGAGAGGGTTCGAAAACATTCAGTACTTC
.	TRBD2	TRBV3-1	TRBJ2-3	CASSLEGSGGRADTQYF	TGTGCCAGCAGCCTCGAGGGGAGCGGGGGCAGGGCAGATACGCAGTATTTT
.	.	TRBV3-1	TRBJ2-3	CASSLQGTILVEAQYF	TGTGCCAGCAGCCTCCAAGGGACAATACTGGTAGAGGCGCAGTATTTT
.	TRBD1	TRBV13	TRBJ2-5	CASSRSGQKKTQYF	TGTGCCAGCAGCAGATCGGGACAGAAGAAGACCCAGTACTTC
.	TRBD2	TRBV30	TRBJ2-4	CAWSPRGGLAGAGSNF	TGTGCCTGGAGCCCCAGGGGCGGTCTAGCGGGGGCCGGTTCGAACTTC
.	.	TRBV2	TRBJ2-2	CASSAGITGELFF	TGTGCCAGCAGTGCTGGGATCACCGGGGAGCTGTTTTTT